Listed below are T cell receptor beta chains from one sample, sequenced in a study of blood T cell repertoires in COVID-19. TCRdb keeps only in-frame clones here, not all; method: immunoSEQ multiplex PCR. The repertoire holds roughly 190,000 clones, about 86% seen once, with around 7% in the top ten. Sequences were obtained from peripheral blood. The receptors originated from a woman of 80 years or more in a cohort sampled during active or convalescent COVID-19. CDR3s include the opening cysteine and the closing phenylalanine or tryptophan. The order of the fields is D gene, clone size, J gene, V gene, CDR3 DNA, CDR3 protein. The D gene is left open where the match is weak. Some rows mark clone size as missing; the rest say once, few, many or name a class of expanded clone.

d_gene: NA
abundance: NA
j_gene: TRBJ2-5
v_gene: TRBV14
CDR3nt: TGTGCCAGCAGCCAAGGTATAGCGGTACAAGAGACCCAGTACTTC
CDR3aa: CASSQGIAVQETQYF

d_gene: TRBD2
abundance: NA
j_gene: TRBJ2-3
v_gene: TRBV10-3
CDR3nt: TGTGCCATCAGACCCTCCAGGGCGGGAGGGCTCACAGATACGCAGTATTTT
CDR3aa: CAIRPSRAGGLTDTQYF

d_gene: NA
abundance: NA
j_gene: TRBJ2-1
v_gene: TRBV19
CDR3nt: TGTGCCAGTAGGGTAGCCCCATACAGGGAGCAGTTCTTC
CDR3aa: CASRVAPYREQFF

d_gene: TRBD1
abundance: NA
j_gene: TRBJ2-3
v_gene: TRBV5-6
CDR3nt: TGTGCCAGCAGCCGATACCGGGACAGGGAGGATACGCAGTATTTT
CDR3aa: CASSRYRDREDTQYF

d_gene: TRBD2
abundance: NA
j_gene: TRBJ2-1
v_gene: TRBV23-1
CDR3nt: TGCGCCAGCAGTCAACGCCCAAGACTAGCGGGAGATCGCCTTTACAATGAGCAGTTCTTC
CDR3aa: CASSQRPRLAGDRLYNEQFF

d_gene: NA
abundance: NA
j_gene: TRBJ1-5
v_gene: TRBV5-6
CDR3nt: TGTGCCAGCAGCTTGAAATCCCAAAGGGGTAGCAATCAGCCCCAGCATTTT
CDR3aa: CASSLKSQRGSNQPQHF

d_gene: TRBD2
abundance: NA
j_gene: TRBJ2-2
v_gene: TRBV25-1
CDR3nt: TGTGCCAGCAGTGAACCTAGCGGGAGGGCGGGGAACACCGGGGAGCTGTTTTTT
CDR3aa: CASSEPSGRAGNTGELFF

d_gene: TRBD1
abundance: NA
j_gene: TRBJ1-4
v_gene: TRBV18
CDR3nt: TGTGCCAGCTCACGGGACAGGGCGAGTGAAAAACTGTTTTTT
CDR3aa: CASSRDRASEKLFF

d_gene: NA
abundance: few
j_gene: TRBJ1-2
v_gene: TRBV6-6
CDR3nt: TGTGCCAGCAGTAGCGGACCCAGTACCTATGGCTACACCTTC
CDR3aa: CASSSGPSTYGYTF

d_gene: NA
abundance: NA
j_gene: TRBJ2-5
v_gene: TRBV5-6
CDR3nt: TGTGCCAGCAGCTTCCCGACAGGGCCGGGGGTGAGGACCCAGTACTTC
CDR3aa: CASSFPTGPGVRTQYF

d_gene: NA
abundance: NA
j_gene: TRBJ1-2
v_gene: TRBV10-3
CDR3nt: TGTGCCATCAGTACCAGGACGGAGGTCTATGGCTACACCTTC
CDR3aa: CAISTRTEVYGYTF

d_gene: TRBD1
abundance: many
j_gene: TRBJ1-6
v_gene: TRBV12-5
CDR3nt: TGTGCTAGTGGCTCCGGGACAGCAAATTCACCCCTCCACTTT
CDR3aa: CASGSGTANSPLHF

d_gene: NA
abundance: NA
j_gene: TRBJ1-1
v_gene: TRBV15
CDR3nt: TGTGCCACCAGCAGAGGGCTGGTGCAACATTTGAACACTGAAGCTTTCTTT
CDR3aa: CATSRGLVQHLNTEAFF

d_gene: NA
abundance: NA
j_gene: TRBJ1-2
v_gene: TRBV28
CDR3nt: TGTGCCAGCAGCCGACTAGAGGGCCTCTTGGCTAACTATGGCTACACCTTC
CDR3aa: CASSRLEGLLANYGYTF

d_gene: NA
abundance: NA
j_gene: TRBJ1-1
v_gene: TRBV6-6
CDR3nt: TGTGCCAGCACCCTAGAGGGCGGGACTGAAGCTTTCTTT
CDR3aa: CASTLEGGTEAFF

d_gene: NA
abundance: NA
j_gene: TRBJ2-7
v_gene: TRBV6-5
CDR3nt: TGTGCCAGCAGTTACTCCCCCAGGGAGGCCTACGAGCAGTACTTC
CDR3aa: CASSYSPREAYEQYF

d_gene: TRBD1
abundance: NA
j_gene: TRBJ1-6
v_gene: TRBV7-9
CDR3nt: TGTGCCAGCAGCATGCAGGGGGCTTATTCACCCCTCCACTTT
CDR3aa: CASSMQGAYSPLHF

d_gene: NA
abundance: NA
j_gene: TRBJ1-2
v_gene: TRBV7-2
CDR3nt: TGTGCCAGCAGCACCTCGGTGGGGGCGTGGGGCTACACCTTC
CDR3aa: CASSTSVGAWGYTF

d_gene: NA
abundance: NA
j_gene: TRBJ1-1
v_gene: TRBV2
CDR3nt: TGTGCCAGCAGTGAAGCAGCTTGGGGGCACGGAGCTTTCTTT
CDR3aa: CASSEAAWGHGAFF

d_gene: TRBD1
abundance: once
j_gene: TRBJ2-3
v_gene: TRBV11-2
CDR3nt: TGTGCCAGCAGCACTCCGGGACAGAGCACAGATACGCAGTATTTT
CDR3aa: CASSTPGQSTDTQYF

d_gene: TRBD2
abundance: NA
j_gene: TRBJ2-1
v_gene: TRBV3-1/TRBV3-2
CDR3nt: TGTGCCAGCAACCACCACGGGCGGGAGAGTCAGCAGTTCTTC
CDR3aa: CASNHHGRESQQFF